These T cell receptor beta chains were read from a single sample in a study of Graves' ophthalmopathy and Graves' hyperthyroidism. TCRdb re-analysed the multiplex PCR reads in MiXCR, keeping a single row per CDR3 protein. The table shows about 370,000 distinct CDR3 sequences, with about a sixth occurring only once. Sequencing was performed on peripheral blood. All receptors derive from an adult woman with stable Graves' hyperthyroidism. Both conserved end residues are part of each CDR3. Fields, in order: clone size, D gene, J gene, V gene, CDR3 DNA, CDR3 protein. A D gene is named only where the DNA matches it firmly. Size tells how often a clone was seen (once, few, many) or the class of an expanded clone, and some rows leave it out.

size: many
D: TRBD1
J: TRBJ2-5
V: TRBV11-2
DNA: TGTGCCAGCAGCTTACGAGGACAGGGGTTGCGAGAGACCCAGTACTTC
CDR3: CASSLRGQGLRETQYF

size: many
D: TRBD2
J: TRBJ2-4
V: TRBV7-2
DNA: TGTGCCAGCAGCTTAGCCCCAAGGGGCAGCGGGGACATTCAGTACTTC
CDR3: CASSLAPRGSGDIQYF

size: many
D: -
J: TRBJ2-5
V: TRBV29-1
DNA: TGCAGCGTCGCAAACAGGGCGTACCAAGAGACCCAGTACTTC
CDR3: CSVANRAYQETQYF

size: many
D: -
J: TRBJ2-2
V: TRBV12-3/TRBV12-4
DNA: TGTGCCAGCAGTTCCAGGCGGACCACCGGGGAGCTGTTTTTT
CDR3: CASSSRRTTGELFF

size: -
D: TRBD2
J: TRBJ2-1
V: TRBV4-1
DNA: TGCGCCAGCAGCCATACGGGACTAGCTGGTGAGAAGTTCTTC
CDR3: CASSHTGLAGEKFF

size: many
D: TRBD1
J: TRBJ1-2
V: TRBV20-1
DNA: TGCAGTGCTAGATCAGGGACAGCTAACTATGGCTACACCTTC
CDR3: CSARSGTANYGYTF

size: many
D: TRBD1
J: TRBJ2-7
V: TRBV7-9
DNA: TGTGCCAGCAGCCGAGACAGGGGCGAGCAGTACTTC
CDR3: CASSRDRGEQYF

size: -
D: -
J: TRBJ1-1
V: TRBV6-1
DNA: TGTGCCTCCCCGGTACCTCGGGACACTGAAGCTTTCTTT
CDR3: CASPVPRDTEAFF

size: many
D: -
J: TRBJ2-7
V: TRBV2
DNA: TGTGCCAGCAGCCGGGGGGACAGGCTCCGAAGAGAGCAGTACTTC
CDR3: CASSRGDRLRREQYF

size: many
D: TRBD2
J: TRBJ2-7
V: TRBV20-1
DNA: TGCAGTGCTATTGTGGCTAGCGGAGCGGAGGAGCAGTACTTC
CDR3: CSAIVASGAEEQYF

size: many
D: -
J: TRBJ1-2
V: TRBV4-1
DNA: TGCGCCAGCAGCCAAGCGTTCAAGGACAGCTATGGCTACACCTTC
CDR3: CASSQAFKDSYGYTF

size: many
D: -
J: TRBJ1-2
V: TRBV9
DNA: TGTGCCAGCAGCGGAGGGTCGGGTCGTTCTCCAAACTATGGCTACACCTTC
CDR3: CASSGGSGRSPNYGYTF

size: many
D: -
J: TRBJ2-7
V: TRBV5-1
DNA: TGCGCCAGCAGCATTGGCGACAGCACCTACGAGCAGTACTTC
CDR3: CASSIGDSTYEQYF

size: many
D: -
J: TRBJ2-7
V: TRBV28
DNA: TGTGCCAGCAGTTTTGTCCTCGCCCCCCTAGGACAGTCATCGGGTGAGCAGTACTTC
CDR3: CASSFVLAPLGQSSGEQYF

size: many
D: -
J: TRBJ2-2
V: TRBV6-2/TRBV6-3
DNA: TGTGCCAGCAGAAGGGACGCTCCCGAAAAGGAGCTGTTTTTT
CDR3: CASRRDAPEKELFF

size: many
D: -
J: TRBJ1-5
V: TRBV28
DNA: TGTGCCAGCAGTTTATCTTTTCAGCCCCAGCATTTT
CDR3: CASSLSFQPQHF

size: -
D: -
J: TRBJ1-2
V: TRBV19
DNA: TGTGCCAGTAGCTCCGTTATTTCCTATGGCTACACCTTC
CDR3: CASSSVISYGYTF

size: few
D: -
J: TRBJ2-5
V: TRBV3-1
DNA: TGTGCCAGCAGCCAAGAATTGAGGGGTCAAGAGACCCAGTACTTC
CDR3: CASSQELRGQETQYF